This T cell receptor beta chain came from a study of regulatory T cells in long-lasting Graves disease. Relying on iRepertoire HTBI primers and Arm-PCR of CDR3 regions, the team built TCR beta libraries. TCRdb redid the calling of the multiplex PCR reads with MiXCR, one entry per CDR3 protein. This table has around 320,000 distinct CDR3 sequences, approximately 15% appearing once. The CDR3 length is 13 residues. The V and J ends lost 3 bases and 6 bases, in that order; junction bases with no gene match: 2. Germline lookup yields CDR1 SEHNR and CDR2 FQNEAQ (reference sequence). This clonotype was seen at least ten times. The time point denotes: newly diagnosed GD, antithyroid drugs for less than 3 months. PBMC-derived RNA was used for the TCR library. The same sample was also studied in work on T cells in Graves' hyperthyroidism and ophthalmopathy. That work states: From stable hyperthyroidism, ophthalmopathy was separated by a 13 V-J model.

This chain connects TRBV7-9 to TRBJ1-2; 9 bases map to TRBD1. The TCR comes from a man between 35 and 55 years old with Graves disease. Specimen: peripheral blood mononuclear cells (PBMCs), collected at new diagnosis, from a patient treated with antithyroid drugs. CDR3 DNA: TGTGCCAGCAGCTTGGGACAGGGCGATGGCTACACCTTC. The encoded protein is CASSLGQGDGYTF.